A few counts support the clone carrying this T cell receptor (beta chain). The sample belongs to a study of blood T cells in healthy people across ages. V lost 6 bases, J lost 2 bases, and 17 bases lay in between. The CDR3 has 15 residues. Per germline, CDR1 MDHEN and CDR2 SYDVKM. Primed by a sample-barcoded 5' primer and a J-beta primer mix, a second PCR proceeded for 7 to 11 cycles. Using its own MiXCR run on the 5' RACE reads, TCRdb lists one record per CDR3 protein. The table includes more than 1 million distinct CDR3 sequences, 40% to 50% detected once. This sequence was found in a woman aged 55-70 years in good health. The sample taken for sequencing was blood. This chain joins TRBV28 and TRBJ2-7; perhaps TRBD1 as D (6 bases). CDR3 nucleotides: TGTGCCAGCAGCCAGAGGACAGTGCCTCCCTACGAGCAGTACTTC. Translation: CASSQRTVPPYEQYF. Full variable domain (remainder filled in from reference TRBV28 and TRBJ2-7): DVKVTQSSRYLVKRTGEKVFLECVQDMDHENMFWYRQDPGLGLRLIYFSYDVKMKEKGDIPEGYSVSREKKERFSLILESASTNQTSMYLCASSQRTVPPYEQYFGPGTRLTVT.